The T cell receptor beta chain described here comes from a study of CD8+ T cells in alopecia areata. Whole-study results and caveats: TCRs were shared less clearly across patients than in mice, possibly for HLA-related reasons. Scalp samples also yield sequences of resident alphabeta T cells from normal skin. It was lesional scalp, especially alopecia totalis/universalis, that showed higher clonality than normal scalp.

Alopecia areata patients gave lesional scalp punch biopsies and peripheral blood samples. With respect to this clone: Its matching antigen is unknown.

Trimming removed 0 bases at V and 9 bases at J, with 11 bases between. CDR1 MNHEY and CDR2 SVGAGI come from the germline V gene. The CDR3 length is 13 residues. RNA was extracted and reverse transcribed into cDNA as the sequencing template. Clones were sequenced by immunoSEQ multiplex PCR, and TCRdb holds only the in-frame ones, with some missing. Of about 82,000 clones in the sample, about 51% were seen once. The chain employs TRBV6-5 and TRBJ1-2; no firm D call. Material: NKG2D-high CD8+ T cells sorted from blood. The clonotype originates from a human donor with alopecia areata. The CDR3 region has the DNA TGTGCCAGCAGTTACTCAGCGGAGGCTAGCTACACCTTC. Protein sequence: CASSYSAEASYTF.